Sequencing of this T cell receptor (beta chain) was carried out in a study of control samples from healthy donors and cancer patients. Here immunoSEQ multiplex PCR was the method, and the copy in TCRdb shows in-frame clones only, minus some. The repertoire consists of about 190,000 clones, with 91% occurring once and the leading ten covering less than 2%. The CDR3 is 20 amino acids. V trimming: 6 bases; J trimming: 1 base; junction bases outside the gene matches: 18. Germline values: CDR1 LGHDT, CDR2 YNNKEL (reference sequence). The sequencing sample was made of blood. This rearrangement joins TRBV3-1 (or the pseudogene TRBV3-2) to TRBJ1-6; 7 bases agree with TRBD1. The TCR originated in a man aged 25 to 40 in good health. CDR3 sequence reads: CASSNPGQAAWRSYNSPLHF. In DNA, the CDR3 is TGTGCCAGCAGTAACCCCGGACAGGCGGCTTGGAGATCCTATAATTCACCCCTCCACTTT.